This T cell receptor beta chain was observed in a study of cytomegalovirus exposure and HLA in healthy donors. Study in general: Tens of millions of unique TCRs from HLA-typed donors were held in an early release of data.

Study-level findings and limits: In vitro data verified a few CMV-associated chains as specific for CMV antigens. Presence/absence results assume similar sequencing depth per donor, which may not hold.

PCR used 60 Vbeta primers and 13 Jbeta primers. Assay used: immunoSEQ multiplex PCR; TCRdb lists only in-frame clones, some missing. Here the sample spans about 110,000 clones, about 70% being singletons. This CDR3 region has 13 residues. V lost 8 bases and J lost 3, with 13 bases in between. CDR1 WSHSY and CDR2 SAAADI come from the germline V gene. In regard to this clone: Its antigen is not identified.

This clonotype was sampled from a woman in her 30s in good health and CMV-seronegative. This rearrangement joins TRBV10-2 to TRBJ1-1; D is unclear. Sequences were obtained from PBMCs. The CDR3 reads CASVSTRDTEAFF. The DNA of the CDR3 is TGCGCCAGCGTCTCTACTAGGGACACTGAAGCTTTCTTT.